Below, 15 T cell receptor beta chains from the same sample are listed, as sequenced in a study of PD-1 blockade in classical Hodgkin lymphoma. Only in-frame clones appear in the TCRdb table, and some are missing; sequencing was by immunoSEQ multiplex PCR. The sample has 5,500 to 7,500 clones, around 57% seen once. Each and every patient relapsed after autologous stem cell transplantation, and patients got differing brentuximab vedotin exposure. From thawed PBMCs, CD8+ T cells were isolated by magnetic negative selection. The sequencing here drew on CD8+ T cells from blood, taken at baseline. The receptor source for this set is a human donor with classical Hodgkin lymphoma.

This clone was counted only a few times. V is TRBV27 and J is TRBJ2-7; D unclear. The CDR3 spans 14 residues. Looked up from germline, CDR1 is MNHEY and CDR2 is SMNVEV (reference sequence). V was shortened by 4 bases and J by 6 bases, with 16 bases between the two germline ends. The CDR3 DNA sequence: TGTGCCAGCAGTTCCCCGGACGTCTTCGGCGAGCAGTACTTC. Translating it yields CASSSPDVFGEQYF.

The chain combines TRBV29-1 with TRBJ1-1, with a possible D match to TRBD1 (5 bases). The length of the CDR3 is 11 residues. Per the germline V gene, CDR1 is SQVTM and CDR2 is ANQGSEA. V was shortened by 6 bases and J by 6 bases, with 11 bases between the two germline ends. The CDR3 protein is CSVGGYAEAFF. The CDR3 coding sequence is TGCAGCGTGGGGGGGTACGCTGAAGCTTTCTTT.

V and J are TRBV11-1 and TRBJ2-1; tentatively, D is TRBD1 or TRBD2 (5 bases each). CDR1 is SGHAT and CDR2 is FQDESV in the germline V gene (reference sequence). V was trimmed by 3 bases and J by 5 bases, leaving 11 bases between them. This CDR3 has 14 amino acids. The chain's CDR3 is CASSLDGTNNEQFF. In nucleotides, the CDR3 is TGTGCCAGCAGCTTGGATGGGACCAACAATGAGCAGTTCTTC.

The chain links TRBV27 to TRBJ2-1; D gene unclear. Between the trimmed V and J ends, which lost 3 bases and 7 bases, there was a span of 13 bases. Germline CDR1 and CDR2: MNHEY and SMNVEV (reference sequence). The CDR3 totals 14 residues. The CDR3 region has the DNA TGTGCCAGCAGTTTCATAAGGTCAACGAATGAGCAGTTCTTC. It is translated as CASSFIRSTNEQFF.

The CDR3 sequence is CASSETSGNTGELFF. CDR3 coding DNA: TGTGCCAGCAGTGAGACTAGCGGGAACACCGGGGAGCTGTTTTTT. The chain joins TRBV6-4 to TRBJ2-2; the match to TRBD2 covers 9 bases. The length of the CDR3 is 15 residues. V lost 3 bases and J lost 1; bases outside the gene matches: 0. Germline V gene lookup returns CDR1 MRHNA and CDR2 SNTAGT.

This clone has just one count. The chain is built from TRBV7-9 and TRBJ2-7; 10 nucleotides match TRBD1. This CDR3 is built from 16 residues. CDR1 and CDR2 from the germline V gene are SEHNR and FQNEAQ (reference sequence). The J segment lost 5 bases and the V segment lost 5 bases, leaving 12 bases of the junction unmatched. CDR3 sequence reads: CASSTTAGQGIHEQYF. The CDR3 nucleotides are TGTGCCAGCAGCACCACGGCGGGACAGGGGATCCACGAGCAGTACTTC.

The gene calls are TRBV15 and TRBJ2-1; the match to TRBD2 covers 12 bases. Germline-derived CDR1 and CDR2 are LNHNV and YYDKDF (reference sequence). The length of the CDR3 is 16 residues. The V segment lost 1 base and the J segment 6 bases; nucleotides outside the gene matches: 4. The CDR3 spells CATSRGGTSGLNEQFF. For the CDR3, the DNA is TGTGCCACCAGCAGAGGCGGGACTAGCGGGCTCAATGAGCAGTTCTTC. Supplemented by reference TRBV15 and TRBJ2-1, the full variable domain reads DAMVIQNPRYQVTQFGKPVTLSCSQTLNHNVMYWYQQKSSQAPKLLFHYYDKDFNNEADTPDNFQSRRPNTSFCFLDIRSPGLGDTAMYLCATSRGGTSGLNEQFFGPGTRLTVL.

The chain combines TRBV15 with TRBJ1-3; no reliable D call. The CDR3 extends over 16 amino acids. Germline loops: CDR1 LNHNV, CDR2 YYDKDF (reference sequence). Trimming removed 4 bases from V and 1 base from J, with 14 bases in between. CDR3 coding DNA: TGTGCCACCAGCACCGAATACCAGGCTTCTGGAAACACCATATATTTT. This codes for CATSTEYQASGNTIYF.

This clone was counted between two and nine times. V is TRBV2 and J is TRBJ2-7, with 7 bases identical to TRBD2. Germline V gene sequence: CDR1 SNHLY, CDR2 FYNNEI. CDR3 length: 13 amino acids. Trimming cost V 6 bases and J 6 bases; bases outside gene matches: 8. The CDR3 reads CASSRTSESEQYF. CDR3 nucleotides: TGTGCCAGCAGCCGGACTAGTGAAAGCGAGCAGTACTTC.

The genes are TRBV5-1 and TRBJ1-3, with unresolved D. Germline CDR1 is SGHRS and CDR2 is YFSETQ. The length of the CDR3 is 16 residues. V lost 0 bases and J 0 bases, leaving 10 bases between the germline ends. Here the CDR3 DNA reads TGCGCCAGCAGCTTGGAACGGCTAAGCTCTGGAAACACCATATATTTT. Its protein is CASSLERLSSGNTIYF. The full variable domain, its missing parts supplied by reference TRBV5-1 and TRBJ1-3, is KAGVTQTPRYLIKTRGQQVTLSCSPISGHRSVSWYQQTPGQGLQFLFEYFSETQRNKGNFPGRFSGRQFSNSRSEMNVSTLELGDSALYLCASSLERLSSGNTIYFGEGSWLTVV.

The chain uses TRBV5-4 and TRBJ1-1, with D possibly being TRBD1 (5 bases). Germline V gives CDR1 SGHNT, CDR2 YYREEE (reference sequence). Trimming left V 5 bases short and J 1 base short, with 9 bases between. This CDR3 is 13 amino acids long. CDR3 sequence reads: CASSYDRNTEAFF. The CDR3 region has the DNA TGTGCCAGCAGTTACGACAGGAACACTGAAGCTTTCTTT.

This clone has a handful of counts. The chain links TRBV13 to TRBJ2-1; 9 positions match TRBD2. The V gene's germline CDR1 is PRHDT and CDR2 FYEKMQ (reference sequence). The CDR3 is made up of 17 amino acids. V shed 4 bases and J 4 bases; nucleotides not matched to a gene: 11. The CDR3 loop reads CASSSSGASGVYNEQFF. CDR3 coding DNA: TGTGCCAGCAGCTCATCCGGGGCTAGCGGGGTATACAATGAGCAGTTCTTC. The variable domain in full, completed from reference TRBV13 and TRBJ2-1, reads AAGVIQSPRHLIKEKRETATLKCYPIPRHDTVYWYQQGPGQDPQFLISFYEKMQSDKGSIPDRFSAQQFSDYHSELNMSSLELGDSALYFCASSSSGASGVYNEQFFGPGTRLTVL.

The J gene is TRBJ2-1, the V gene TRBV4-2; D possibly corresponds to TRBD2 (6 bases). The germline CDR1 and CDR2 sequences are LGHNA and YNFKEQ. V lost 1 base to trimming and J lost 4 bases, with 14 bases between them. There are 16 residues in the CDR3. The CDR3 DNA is TGTGCCAGCAGCCAAGGGTGGCGGGACCGGTACAATGAGCAGTTCTTC. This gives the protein CASSQGWRDRYNEQFF.

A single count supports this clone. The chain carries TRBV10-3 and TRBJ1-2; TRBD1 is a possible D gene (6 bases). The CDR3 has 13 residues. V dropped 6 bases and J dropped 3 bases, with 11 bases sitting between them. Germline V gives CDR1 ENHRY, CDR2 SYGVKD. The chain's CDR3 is CAIRQGGDYGYTF. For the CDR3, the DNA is TGTGCCATCAGACAGGGAGGAGACTATGGCTACACCTTC.

CDR3 DNA sequence: TGTGCCAGCAGCTCAGCCGGGACTGAGAAAGAGACCCAGTACTTC. This translates into CASSSAGTEKETQYF. The chain employs TRBV4-2 and TRBJ2-5, with TRBD2 as a possible D gene (6 bases). The CDR3 spans 15 residues. Germline CDR1 reads LGHNA; CDR2 reads YNFKEQ. Trimming took 5 bases from V and 3 from J, leaving 16 bases between them.